These T cell receptor beta chains were read from a single sample in a study of T cell repertoires in cytomegalovirus infection. Antigen specificity for these receptors is unknown. TCRdb used MiXCR to reprocess the reads, holding one entry per CDR3 protein. Among about 20,000 distinct CDR3 sequences, 35% to 45% were seen once, and the ten largest hold approximately 96%. This specimen was CD8+ T cells from cultured PBMCs, taken from culture after CMV antigen stimulation. The source is a human donor in good health (CMV status not recorded). Some clones in this sample may be carry-over from other donors' samples. The CDR3 runs from the conserved cysteine through the conserved F or W. A D gene is named only where the DNA matches it firmly. The size of a clone is reported for some rows only, either as once, few or many, or as a class for expanded clones.

size: few
D: NA
J: TRBJ2-3
V: TRBV7-9
CDR3: CATDTGASYTDTQYF
DNA: TGTGCCACAGACACCGGGGCCTCTTACACAGATACGCAGTATTTT

size: NA
D: NA
J: TRBJ1-4
V: TRBV7-2
CDR3: CASSLTAGLSLNEKLFF
DNA: TGTGCCAGCAGCTTAACAGCCGGACTTAGCCTTAATGAAAAACTGTTTTTT

size: NA
D: NA
J: TRBJ2-7
V: TRBV11-3
CDR3: CASSLDPLATEQYF
DNA: TGTGCCAGCAGCTTAGATCCCCTCGCCACCGAGCAGTACTTC

size: NA
D: TRBD1
J: TRBJ1-5
V: TRBV28
CDR3: CASGLGQGFRQPQHF
DNA: TGTGCCTCCGGGTTGGGACAGGGATTCCGGCAGCCCCAGCATTTT

size: NA
D: NA
J: TRBJ2-3
V: TRBV5-6
CDR3: CASSLVRSSTDTQYF
DNA: TGTGCCAGCAGCTTGGTGCGGAGTAGCACAGATACGCAGTATTTT

size: few
D: TRBD1
J: TRBJ2-5
V: TRBV7-2
CDR3: CASSPRGWQGVRETQYF
DNA: TGTGCCAGCAGCCCTAGAGGATGGCAGGGGGTGCGAGAGACCCAGTACTTC

size: NA
D: NA
J: TRBJ1-1
V: TRBV6-1
CDR3: CASSEGSGSTEAFF
DNA: TGTGCCAGCAGTGAAGGGTCGGGTAGCACTGAAGCTTTCTTT

size: NA
D: NA
J: TRBJ2-7
V: TRBV12-3/TRBV12-4
CDR3: CASSLFWGNEQYF
DNA: TGTGCCAGCAGTTTATTTTGGGGAAACGAGCAGTACTTC

size: NA
D: NA
J: TRBJ2-7
V: TRBV19
CDR3: CASSIDLGRSYEQYF
DNA: TGTGCCAGTAGTATAGATCTGGGACGTTCCTACGAGCAGTACTTC

size: NA
D: TRBD2
J: TRBJ2-7
V: TRBV7-2
CDR3: CASSHRAGGSYEQYF
DNA: TGTGCCAGCAGCCACCGGGCGGGAGGTTCCTACGAGCAGTACTTC

size: once
D: TRBD1
J: TRBJ2-7
V: TRBV5-1
CDR3: CASSLAGQGNEQYF
DNA: TGCGCCAGCAGCTTGGCGGGACAGGGTAACGAGCAGTACTTC

size: once
D: TRBD2
J: TRBJ2-3
V: TRBV5-1
CDR3: CASSLEILAGGVTDTQYF
DNA: TGCGCCAGCAGCTTGGAAATACTAGCGGGAGGTGTAACAGATACGCAGTATTTT

size: NA
D: TRBD1
J: TRBJ2-2
V: TRBV10-1
CDR3: CASSLDRGAGTGELFF
DNA: TGCGCCAGCAGTCTGGACAGGGGTGCGGGCACCGGGGAGCTGTTTTTT

size: NA
D: NA
J: TRBJ1-2
V: TRBV19
CDR3: CASIGGYSYGYTF
DNA: TGTGCCAGTATCGGGGGGTACAGCTATGGCTACACCTTC

size: NA
D: NA
J: TRBJ1-6
V: TRBV27
CDR3: CASREEASTNSPLHF
DNA: TGTGCCAGCAGGGAGGAGGCTTCTACGAATTCACCCCTCCACTTT

size: NA
D: NA
J: TRBJ2-6
V: TRBV5-6
CDR3: CASSLGGSGANVLTF
DNA: TGTGCCAGCAGCCTGGGGGGCTCTGGGGCCAACGTCCTGACTTTC

size: few
D: TRBD1
J: TRBJ2-7
V: TRBV19
CDR3: CASSPGTGVLSYEQYF
DNA: TGTGCCAGTAGTCCCGGGACAGGGGTCCTTTCCTACGAGCAGTACTTC

size: NA
D: TRBD2
J: TRBJ2-2
V: TRBV27
CDR3: CASSPLRLAGGFTGELFF
DNA: TGTGCCAGCAGTCCCCTCCGACTAGCGGGAGGCTTTACCGGGGAGCTGTTTTTT

size: few
D: NA
J: TRBJ2-3
V: TRBV20-1
CDR3: CSAEGDLSLPDTQYF
DNA: TGCAGTGCTGAGGGGGACCTCTCCTTGCCAGATACGCAGTATTTT

size: NA
D: NA
J: TRBJ2-7
V: TRBV2
CDR3: CASSDRGSGLDEQYF
DNA: TGTGCCAGCAGTGACAGAGGTTCAGGGCTCGACGAGCAGTACTTC

size: NA
D: TRBD2
J: TRBJ2-3
V: TRBV7-2
CDR3: CASPRGGGSTDTQYF
DNA: TGTGCCAGCCCTCGGGGCGGGGGGAGCACAGATACGCAGTATTTT

size: few
D: TRBD2
J: TRBJ2-1
V: TRBV4-3
CDR3: CASSQDFGLAGVQFF
DNA: TGCGCCAGCAGCCAAGATTTCGGGCTAGCGGGAGTGCAGTTCTTC

size: many
D: TRBD2
J: TRBJ2-3
V: TRBV30
CDR3: CAWAGLAGGKNFDDTQYF
DNA: TGTGCCTGGGCTGGGCTAGCGGGAGGGAAAAACTTCGATGATACGCAGTATTTT

size: NA
D: TRBD2
J: TRBJ2-7
V: TRBV11-2
CDR3: CASSPGTSGSEQYF
DNA: TGTGCCAGCAGCCCGGGGACTAGCGGGTCCGAGCAGTACTTC

size: many
D: NA
J: TRBJ2-6
V: TRBV7-2
CDR3: CASSPGAGVSGANVLTF
DNA: TGTGCCAGCAGCCCAGGGGCTGGAGTCTCTGGGGCCAACGTCCTGACTTTC

size: NA
D: NA
J: TRBJ2-1
V: TRBV20-1
CDR3: CSARGLNRDTRIEQFF
DNA: TGCAGTGCTAGAGGGCTGAACCGGGACACTAGAATTGAGCAGTTCTTC